The 32 T cell receptor beta chains reported below all come from one sample, sequenced in a study of blood T cell repertoires in COVID-19. Using immunoSEQ multiplex PCR, the repertoire was profiled, and TCRdb retains in-frame clones only, with some absent. The table records some 130,000 clones, more than 70% of them present only once. Material for sequencing was peripheral blood. The receptor source for this set is a woman aged 55-69 years with acute or convalescent COVID-19.

J is TRBJ1-2 and V is TRBV5-1, with 8 bases identical to TRBD1. With 4 bases clipped from V and 13 bases from J, the junction kept 12 bases outside the gene matches. The CDR3 covers 13 residues. Looked up from germline, CDR1 is SGHRS and CDR2 is YFSETQ. CDR3 region: CASSPSTGAKATF. CDR3 coding DNA: TGCGCCAGCAGCCCATCGACAGGGGCGAAGGCCACCTTC.

The CDR3 loop reads CASSKLAGASDTQYF. Here the CDR3 DNA reads TGTGCCAGCTCAAAACTAGCGGGGGCGTCAGATACGCAGTATTTT. This chain connects TRBV18 to TRBJ2-3; 11 positions match TRBD2. Trimming cost V 5 bases and J 4 bases; bases outside gene matches: 5. Germline-derived CDR1 and CDR2 are KGHSH and LQKENI. The CDR3 is made up of 15 amino acids. Filled out from reference TRBV18 and TRBJ2-3, the complete variable domain reads NAGVMQNPRHLVRRRGQEARLRCSPMKGHSHVYWYRQLPEEGLKFMVYLQKENIIDESGMPKERFSAEFPKEGPSILRIQQVVRGDSAAYFCASSKLAGASDTQYFGPGTRLTVL.

This chain links TRBV7-2 with TRBJ1-5; D is unclear. The V gene lost 1 base and the J gene lost 7 bases, with 8 bases spanning the gap. The germline CDR1 and CDR2 sequences are SGHTA and FQGNSA. The CDR3 contains 13 residues. The DNA of the CDR3 is TGTGCCAGCAGCTTAGGAGGAATCCAGCCCCAGCATTTT. Translating it yields CASSLGGIQPQHF.

The CDR3, as DNA: TGCGCCAGCAGTCCGGACTATCGGAACACTGAAGCTTTCTTT. Translated: CASSPDYRNTEAFF. This sequence joins TRBV10-1 and TRBJ1-1; D is unclear. The length of the CDR3 is 14 residues. Trimming removed 5 bases at V and 1 base at J, with 11 bases between. The germline V gene encodes CDR1 WNHNN and CDR2 SYGVQD (reference sequence).

The chain carries TRBV6-5 and TRBJ2-7, with 7 bases matching TRBD1. The V segment lost 7 bases and the J segment 1 base; nucleotides outside the gene matches: 4. Germline CDR1 and CDR2: MNHEY and SVGAGI. This CDR3 is 13 amino acids long. CDR3 in DNA: TGTGCCAGCAACCGGGGACAGTCCTACGAGCAGTACTTC. Translated: CASNRGQSYEQYF.

This rearrangement joins TRBV29-1 to TRBJ1-2; 7 nucleotides agree with TRBD1. The CDR3 covers 13 residues. The V and J ends lost 1 base and 9 bases, in that order; junction bases with no gene match: 8. CDR1 and CDR2 from the germline V gene are SQVTM and ANQGSEA. DNA for the CDR3: TGCAGCGTTGAAGGGGTTACAGGGGAGAGCTACACCTTC. Protein product: CSVEGVTGESYTF.

The CDR3 bases are TGCAGTGCTAGTTTCGATACGACAGACTCGTCTGGGACCTTC. Its protein product is CSASFDTTDSSGTF. The rearrangement joins TRBV20-1 to TRBJ1-2; D might be TRBD1 (5 bases). This CDR3 comprises 14 residues. With 3 bases removed from V and 14 bases from J, the gap between germline ends came to 25 bases. Germline V gives CDR1 DFQATT, CDR2 SNEGSKA (reference sequence).

V is TRBV7-9 and J is TRBJ1-2, with TRBD1 matching 8 bases. Per the germline V gene, CDR1 is SEHNR and CDR2 is FQNEAQ (reference sequence). Losses at the gene ends were 5 bases for V and 4 bases for J; bases not matched to a gene: 6. The CDR3 is 14 amino acids. The CDR3 is CASSLQGASYGYTF. The CDR3 bases are TGTGCCAGCAGCCTCCAGGGGGCGAGCTATGGCTACACCTTC.

The CDR3 is CASSQGVGRIYGYTF. CDR3 bases: TGTGCCAGCAGCCAAGGAGTGGGCAGGATCTATGGCTACACCTTC. This sequence joins TRBV3-1 (or the pseudogene TRBV3-2) and TRBJ1-2; D remains ambiguous. CDR3 length: 15 residues. Germline CDR1 reads LGHDT; CDR2 reads YNNKEL (reference sequence). Trimming took off 1 base at V and 4 bases at J, with 13 bases between the two ends.

V and J are TRBV10-2 and TRBJ1-5; no definite D call. Looked up from germline, CDR1 is WSHSY and CDR2 is SAAADI. CDR3 size: 11 residues. CDR3 amino acids: CWGGPKVPQHF. The CDR3 DNA sequence: TGCTGGGGAGGCCCAAAGGTTCCCCAGCATTTT.

The chain uses TRBV30 and TRBJ2-1; 13 bases are shared with TRBD2. This CDR3 contains 17 residues. Germline CDR1 is GTSNPN and CDR2 is SVGIG (reference sequence). With V trimmed by 5 bases and J by 6 bases, 13 bases remained unmatched. The CDR3 region has the DNA TGTGCCTGGGATGGTTGGACTAGCGGGAGAGGAGGCAATGAGCAGTTCTTC. Translated: CAWDGWTSGRGGNEQFF.

The rearrangement uses TRBV10-1 and TRBJ1-5; possibly TRBD1 for D (6 bases). Trimming removed 3 bases from V and 4 bases from J, with 7 bases in between. The CDR3 is 13 amino acids. CDR1 is WNHNN and CDR2 is SYGVQD in the germline V gene (reference sequence). The DNA for the CDR3 is TGCGCCAGCAGTGAAGGGGGAAATCAGCCCCAGCATTTT. This encodes CASSEGGNQPQHF.

The J gene is TRBJ2-3, the V gene TRBV9; TRBD2 is a possible D gene (5 bases). The CDR3 is 15 amino acids. Germline V gene lookup returns CDR1 SGDLS and CDR2 YYNGEE. V was trimmed by 0 bases and J by 6 bases, leaving 14 bases between them. CDR3 loop: CASSVGRGIGDTQYF. The CDR3 DNA reads TGTGCCAGCAGCGTAGGAAGAGGGATAGGTGATACGCAGTATTTT.

The J gene is TRBJ1-3, the V gene TRBV5-8, with D maybe TRBD1 (6 bases). The CDR3 runs 17 residues. Germline V gene data show CDR1 as SGHTS and CDR2 as YDEGEE. V was cut by 4 bases and J by 3 bases, with 20 bases left in between. The CDR3 nucleotides read TGTGCCAGCAGCATCCTGGGCCTACAGGGTCATGGAAACACCATATATTTT. Translating gives CASSILGLQGHGNTIYF.

The chain recombines TRBV28 with TRBJ1-5; tentative D call: TRBD1 (6 bases). The V end lost 7 bases, the J end lost 3 bases, and 13 bases lay between the germline ends. This CDR3 contains 14 residues. CDR1 is MDHEN and CDR2 is SYDVKM in the germline V gene. As DNA, the CDR3 is TGTGCCAGCATCCTTCAGGGGTACAATCAGCCCCAGCATTTT. Amino acids: CASILQGYNQPQHF.

This clone was seen a single time. The CDR3 sequence is CASSPSRQGFNYGYTF. The CDR3 DNA sequence: TGTGCCAGCAGCCCGTCAAGACAGGGGTTTAACTATGGCTACACCTTC. The chain is built from TRBV5-4 and TRBJ1-2; the match to TRBD1 covers 8 bases. After removal of 4 bases from V and 1 base from J, the junction contained 9 bases not matched to a gene. The germline V gene encodes CDR1 SGHNT and CDR2 YYREEE (reference sequence). There are 16 residues in the CDR3.

The CDR3 sequence is CSVESPGTSRNEQFF. CDR3 nucleotides: TGCAGCGTTGAAAGCCCCGGGACTAGCCGCAATGAGCAGTTCTTC. The rearrangement joins TRBV29-1 to TRBJ2-1, with 9 bases matching TRBD2. The CDR3 runs to 15 residues. After removal of 2 bases from V and 6 bases from J, the junction contained 8 bases not matched to a gene. CDR1 SQVTM and CDR2 ANQGSEA come from the germline V gene.

The J gene is TRBJ2-1, the V gene TRBV25-1, with TRBD2 matching 8 bases. Germline-derived CDR1 and CDR2 are MGHDK and SYGVNS. The CDR3 is 14 residues long. V gave up 5 bases and J gave up 3 bases; unmatched junction bases: 3. The CDR3 is CASSTSGVYNEQFF. Written as DNA, the CDR3 is TGTGCCAGCAGTACTAGCGGAGTCTACAATGAGCAGTTCTTC.

The genes are TRBV28 and TRBJ1-1, with 9 bases aligning to TRBD1. Germline CDR1 and CDR2: MDHEN and SYDVKM. J lost 5 bases, V lost 5 bases, and 9 bases had no gene match. The CDR3 has 15 residues. CDR3: CASSLTGGGRTEAFF. The CDR3 coding sequence is TGTGCCAGCAGTCTAACAGGGGGCGGTAGGACTGAAGCTTTCTTT.

This chain joins TRBV19 and TRBJ1-5, with TRBD1 as a possible D gene (6 bases). CDR3 length: 14 amino acids. V was cut by 10 bases and J by 8 bases, with 21 bases left in between. The germline V gene has CDR1 LNHDA and CDR2 SQIVND (reference sequence). DNA for the CDR3: TGTGCCACCCTAGTAGGGACAAGGATAGAGCCCCAGCATTTT. Residues: CATLVGTRIEPQHF.

CDR3 region: CASSSTSGYYEQYV. The DNA of the CDR3 is TGTGCCAGCAGTTCTACTAGCGGGTACTACGAGCAGTACGTC. This chain links TRBV6-6 with TRBJ2-7; TRBD2 matches 9 bases. The CDR3 consists of 14 residues. Germline values: CDR1 MNHNY, CDR2 SVGAGI (reference sequence). Trimming took 4 bases from V and 3 from J; bases not matched to a gene: 4.

The V and J genes are TRBV20-1 and TRBJ1-1; TRBD1 might be the D (5 bases). The CDR3 is 14 amino acids. V was trimmed by 3 bases and J by 0 bases, leaving 11 bases between them. The germline V gene has CDR1 DFQATT and CDR2 SNEGSKA (reference sequence). The CDR3 spells CSASKGSMNTEAFF. The CDR3 DNA follows: TGCAGTGCTAGTAAGGGGTCCATGAACACTGAAGCTTTCTTT.

The chain combines TRBV30 with TRBJ1-1; D is perhaps TRBD1 (5 bases). Germline V gene lookup returns CDR1 GTSNPN and CDR2 SVGIG (reference sequence). The CDR3 loop spans 11 amino acids. The V end was cut by 6 bases, the J end by 10 bases, with 15 bases between. The CDR3: CACYRGGVAFF. The CDR3 bases are TGTGCCTGTTACCGTGGGGGGGTAGCTTTCTTT.

The chain's CDR3 is CASSVGLAGGPDTDTQYF. The CDR3 DNA sequence: TGTGCCAGCAGCGTAGGACTAGCGGGAGGGCCGGACACAGATACGCAGTATTTT. V is TRBV9 and J is TRBJ2-3; TRBD2 matches 14 bases. The CDR3 contains 18 residues. The germline V gene has CDR1 SGDLS and CDR2 YYNGEE. V lost 0 bases, J lost 2 bases, and 5 bases stayed unmatched.

The chain couples TRBV2 to TRBJ2-5; possibly TRBD2 for D (5 bases). This CDR3 has 14 amino acids. The V gene's germline CDR1 is SNHLY and CDR2 FYNNEI. Between the trimmed V and J ends, which lost 2 bases and 4 bases, there was a span of 11 bases. This CDR3 is CASSENLGRETQYF. In nucleotides, the CDR3 is TGTGCCAGCAGTGAAAATTTAGGGAGAGAGACCCAGTACTTC. Filled out from reference TRBV2 and TRBJ2-5, the complete variable domain reads EPEVTQTPSHQVTQMGQEVILRCVPISNHLYFYWYRQILGQKVEFLVSFYNNEISEKSEIFDDQFSVERPDGSNFTLKIRSTKLEDSAMYFCASSENLGRETQYFGPGTRLLVL.

This sequence joins TRBV13 and TRBJ1-1; D not certain. This CDR3 region has 15 residues. Trimming pared 1 base from V and 0 bases from J, leaving 9 bases between. Per germline, CDR1 PRHDT and CDR2 FYEKMQ (reference sequence). The CDR3: CASSLELGLNTEAFF. The CDR3 DNA is TGTGCCAGCAGCTTAGAACTAGGCTTGAACACTGAAGCTTTCTTT.

The rearrangement links TRBV25-1 to TRBJ1-1; 7 bases agree with TRBD1. The germline CDR1 and CDR2 sequences are MGHDK and SYGVNS. V dropped 7 bases and J dropped 0; count of bases not matched to a gene: 8. This CDR3 is built from 15 residues. In DNA, the CDR3 is TGTGCCAGCATACAGACAGGGTTGTTGAACACTGAAGCTTTCTTT. It codes for CASIQTGLLNTEAFF.

The chain employs TRBV30 and TRBJ1-2; TRBD1 matches at 11 bases. V shed 1 base, J shed 7 bases, and the junction held 11 bases outside the gene matches. Germline V gives CDR1 GTSNPN, CDR2 SVGIG (reference sequence). This CDR3 has 16 amino acids. The CDR3 sequence is CAWSAGQGAYQGGYTF. The CDR3 bases are TGTGCCTGGAGTGCTGGACAGGGGGCCTATCAGGGTGGCTACACCTTC.

The J gene is TRBJ1-1, the V gene TRBV6-6; D is uncertain. CDR1 MNHNY and CDR2 SVGAGI come from the germline V gene (reference sequence). This CDR3 contains 12 residues. V lost 0 bases and J lost 7, with 6 bases in between. CDR3 region: CASSYSTGEAFF. In DNA form, the CDR3 reads TGTGCCAGCAGTTACTCGACTGGTGAAGCTTTCTTT.

The rearrangement joins TRBV23-1 to TRBJ1-5, with D possibly matching TRBD1 (5 bases). TRBV23-1 falls under the ORF class, with uncertain function. This CDR3 has 17 residues. Trimming shortened V by 7 bases and J by 0 bases, and 19 bases separated the two germline ends. CDR3 in DNA: TGCGCCAGCACCAAAGTAGACAGCAGATTTAGCAATCAGCCCCAGCATTTT. Translating gives CASTKVDSRFSNQPQHF.

This clone was observed a handful of times. The sample has other DNA sequences that encode this CDR3 too. CDR3 sequence: CASSLTASGANVLTF. The CDR3 DNA reads TGTGCCAGCAGTCTAACAGCCTCTGGGGCCAACGTCCTGACTTTC. The V and J genes are TRBV28 and TRBJ2-6, with D unresolved. This CDR3 spans 15 amino acids. Germline V lookup: CDR1 MDHEN, CDR2 SYDVKM. Trimming cost V 5 bases and J 0 bases, with 8 bases left between them.

A note on this clone: A read error may produce the germline difference seen at one junction end. The V gene is TRBV24-1, the J gene TRBJ1-2; 7 bases are a match to TRBD1. The CDR3 extends over 12 amino acids. Germline lookup yields CDR1 KGHDR and CDR2 SFDVKD. The CDR3 loop is CATSEMTGLLFF. CDR3 sequence (DNA): TGTGCCACCAGTGAAATGACAGGGCTCCTGTTCTTC.